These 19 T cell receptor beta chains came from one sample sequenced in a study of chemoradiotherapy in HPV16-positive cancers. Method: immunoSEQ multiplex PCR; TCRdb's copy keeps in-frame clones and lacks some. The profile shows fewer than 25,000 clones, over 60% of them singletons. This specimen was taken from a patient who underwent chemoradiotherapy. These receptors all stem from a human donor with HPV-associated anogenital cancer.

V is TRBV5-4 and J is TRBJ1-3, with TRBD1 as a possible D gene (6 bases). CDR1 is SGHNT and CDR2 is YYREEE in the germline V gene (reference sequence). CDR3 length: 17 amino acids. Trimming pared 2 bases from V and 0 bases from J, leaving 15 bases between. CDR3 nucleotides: TGTGCCAGCAGCTTCGCAGGGGCCGTAAGCTCTGGAAACACCATATATTTT. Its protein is CASSFAGAVSSGNTIYF. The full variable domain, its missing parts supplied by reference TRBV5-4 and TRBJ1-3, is ETGVTQSPTHLIKTRGQQVTLRCSSQSGHNTVSWYQQALGQGPQFIFQYYREEENGRGNFPPRFSGLQFPNYSSELNVNALELDDSALYLCASSFAGAVSSGNTIYFGEGSWLTVV.

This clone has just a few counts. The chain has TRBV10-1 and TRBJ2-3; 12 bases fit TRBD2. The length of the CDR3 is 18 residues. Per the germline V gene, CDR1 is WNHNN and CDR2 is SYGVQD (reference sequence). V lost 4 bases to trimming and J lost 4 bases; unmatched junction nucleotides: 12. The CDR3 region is CASSGSVGLAGGADTQYF. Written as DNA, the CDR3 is TGCGCCAGCAGTGGGTCGGTGGGGCTAGCGGGAGGGGCAGATACGCAGTATTTT.

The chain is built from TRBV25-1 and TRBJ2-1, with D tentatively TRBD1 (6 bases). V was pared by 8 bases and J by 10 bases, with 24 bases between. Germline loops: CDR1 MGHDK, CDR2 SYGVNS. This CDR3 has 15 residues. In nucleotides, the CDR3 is TGTGCCAGCGGAGCCCCAAGACCAGGGGTAGGGGAGCAGTTCTTC. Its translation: CASGAPRPGVGEQFF. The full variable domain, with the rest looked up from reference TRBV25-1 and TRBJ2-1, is EADIYQTPRYLVIGTGKKITLECSQTMGHDKMYWYQQDPGMELHLIHYSYGVNSTEKGDLSSESTVSRIRTEHFPLTLESARPSHTSQYLCASGAPRPGVGEQFFGPGTRLTVL.

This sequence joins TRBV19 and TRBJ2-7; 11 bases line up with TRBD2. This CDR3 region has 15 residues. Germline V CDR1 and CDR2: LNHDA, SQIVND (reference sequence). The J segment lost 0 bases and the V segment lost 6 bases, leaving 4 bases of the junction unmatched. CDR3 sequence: CASRPTSGSSYEQYF. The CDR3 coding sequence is TGTGCCAGTAGACCTACTAGCGGGAGCTCCTACGAGCAGTACTTC.

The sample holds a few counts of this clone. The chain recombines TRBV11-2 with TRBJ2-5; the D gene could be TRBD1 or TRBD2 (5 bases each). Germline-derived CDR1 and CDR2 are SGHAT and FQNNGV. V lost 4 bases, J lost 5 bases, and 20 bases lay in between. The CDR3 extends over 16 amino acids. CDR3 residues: CASSSHGTTPGETQYF. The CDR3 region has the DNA TGTGCCAGCAGCTCTCACGGGACCACTCCGGGGGAGACCCAGTACTTC.

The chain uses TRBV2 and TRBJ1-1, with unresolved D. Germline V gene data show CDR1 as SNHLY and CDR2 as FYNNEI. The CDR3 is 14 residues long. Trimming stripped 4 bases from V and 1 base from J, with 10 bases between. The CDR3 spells CASSVFAENTEAFF. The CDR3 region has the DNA TGTGCCAGCAGTGTGTTTGCAGAGAACACTGAAGCTTTCTTT.

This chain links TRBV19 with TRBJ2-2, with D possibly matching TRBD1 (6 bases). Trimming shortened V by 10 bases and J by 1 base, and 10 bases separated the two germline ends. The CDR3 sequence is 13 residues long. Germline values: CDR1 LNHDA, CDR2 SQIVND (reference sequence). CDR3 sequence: CATTGLNTGELFF. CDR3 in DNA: TGTGCCACTACAGGGCTGAACACCGGGGAGCTGTTTTTT. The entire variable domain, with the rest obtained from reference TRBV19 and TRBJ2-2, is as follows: DGGITQSPKYLFRKEGQNVTLSCEQNLNHDAMYWYRQDPGQGLRLIYYSQIVNDFQKGDIAEGYSVSREKKESFPLTVTSAQKNPTAFYLCATTGLNTGELFFGEGSRLTVL.

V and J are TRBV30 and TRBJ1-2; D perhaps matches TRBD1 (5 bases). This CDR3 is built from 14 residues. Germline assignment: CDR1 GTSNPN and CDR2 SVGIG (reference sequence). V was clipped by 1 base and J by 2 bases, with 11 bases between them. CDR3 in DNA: TGTGCCTGGAGTGCCGGGACTTTCAACTATGGCTACACCTTC. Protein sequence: CAWSAGTFNYGYTF.

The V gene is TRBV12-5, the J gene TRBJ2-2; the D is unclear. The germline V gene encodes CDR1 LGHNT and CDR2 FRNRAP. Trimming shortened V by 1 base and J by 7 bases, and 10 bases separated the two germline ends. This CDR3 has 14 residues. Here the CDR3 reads CASGLGQVGGELFF. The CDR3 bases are TGTGCTAGTGGTTTGGGGCAGGTGGGCGGGGAGCTGTTTTTT.

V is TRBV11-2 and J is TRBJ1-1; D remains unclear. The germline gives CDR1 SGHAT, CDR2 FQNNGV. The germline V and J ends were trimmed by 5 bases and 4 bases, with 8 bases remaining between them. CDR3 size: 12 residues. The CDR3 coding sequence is TGTGCCAGCAGCCTGGTTGTCACTGAAGCTTTCTTT. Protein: CASSLVVTEAFF.

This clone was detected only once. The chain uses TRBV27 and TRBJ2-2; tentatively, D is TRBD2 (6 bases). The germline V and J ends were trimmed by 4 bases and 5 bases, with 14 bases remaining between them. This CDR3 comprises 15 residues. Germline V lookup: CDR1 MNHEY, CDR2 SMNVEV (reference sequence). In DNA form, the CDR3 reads TGTGCCAGCAGTTCCCCGGGAGTTCGAACCGGGGAGCTGTTTTTT. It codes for CASSSPGVRTGELFF.

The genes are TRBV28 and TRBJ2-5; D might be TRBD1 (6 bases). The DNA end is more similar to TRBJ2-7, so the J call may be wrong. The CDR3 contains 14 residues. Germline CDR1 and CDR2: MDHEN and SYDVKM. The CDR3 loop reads CASSFDRLPYEQYF. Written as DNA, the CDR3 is TGTGCCAGCAGTTTCGACAGGCTACCCTACGAGCAGTACTTC.

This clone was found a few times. CDR3 sequence (DNA): TGTGCCAGCAGTTTGGCAGGCTCCTACGAGCAGTACTTC. Residues: CASSLAGSYEQYF. The chain has TRBV27 and TRBJ2-7; D is unclear. Trimming took off 3 bases at V and 0 bases at J, with 6 bases between the two ends. Germline V gives CDR1 MNHEY, CDR2 SMNVEV (reference sequence). CDR3 length: 13 amino acids.

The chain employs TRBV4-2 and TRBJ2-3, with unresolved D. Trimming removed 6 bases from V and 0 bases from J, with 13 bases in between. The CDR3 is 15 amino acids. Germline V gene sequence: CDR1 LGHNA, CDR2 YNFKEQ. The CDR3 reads CASSLTEVSTDTQYF. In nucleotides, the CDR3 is TGTGCCAGCAGTCTGACCGAGGTGAGCACAGATACGCAGTATTTT.

The CDR3 spells CASSYLAFANTGELFF. The CDR3 nucleotides are TGTGCCAGCAGTTACCTAGCGTTCGCGAACACCGGGGAGCTGTTTTTT. The chain links TRBV27 to TRBJ2-2, with D perhaps matching TRBD2 (6 bases). Deletions cut 4 bases from V and 0 bases from J, with 12 bases between. The germline gives CDR1 MNHEY, CDR2 SMNVEV (reference sequence). This CDR3 is 16 amino acids long.

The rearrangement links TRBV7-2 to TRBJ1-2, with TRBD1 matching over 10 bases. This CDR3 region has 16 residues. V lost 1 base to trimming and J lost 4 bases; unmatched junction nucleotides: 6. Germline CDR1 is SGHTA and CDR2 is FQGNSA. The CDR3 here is CASSLGQGAQGYGYTF. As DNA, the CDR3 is TGTGCCAGCAGCTTAGGACAGGGGGCGCAGGGCTATGGCTACACCTTC.

CDR3 amino acids: CASRKQGARDGYTF. In nucleotides, the CDR3 is TGTGCCAGCAGGAAGCAGGGTGCTCGTGATGGCTACACCTTC. The chain combines TRBV5-4 with TRBJ1-2; a weak D match, TRBD1 (5 bases). CDR1 and CDR2 (germline): SGHNT, YYREEE (reference sequence). The V end lost 5 bases, the J end lost 6 bases, and 17 bases lay between the germline ends. This CDR3 has 14 residues. The full variable domain, its missing parts supplied by reference TRBV5-4 and TRBJ1-2, is ETGVTQSPTHLIKTRGQQVTLRCSSQSGHNTVSWYQQALGQGPQFIFQYYREEENGRGNFPPRFSGLQFPNYSSELNVNALELDDSALYLCASRKQGARDGYTFGSGTRLTVV.

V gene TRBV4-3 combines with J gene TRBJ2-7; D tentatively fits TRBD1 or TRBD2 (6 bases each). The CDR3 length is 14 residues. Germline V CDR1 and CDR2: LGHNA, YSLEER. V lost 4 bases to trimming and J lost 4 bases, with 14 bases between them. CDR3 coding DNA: TGCGCCAGCAGCCCGCAGGAGGGGGTGTACGAGCAGTACTTC. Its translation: CASSPQEGVYEQYF.

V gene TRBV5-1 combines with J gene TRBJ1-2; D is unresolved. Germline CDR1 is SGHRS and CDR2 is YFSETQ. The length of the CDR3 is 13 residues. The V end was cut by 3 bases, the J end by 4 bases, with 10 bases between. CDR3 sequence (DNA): TGCGCCAGCAGCTCCCTCGGTAGCTATGGCTACACCTTC. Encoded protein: CASSSLGSYGYTF.